The 9 T cell receptor beta chains presented below share a single source sample, sequenced in a study of shared clonotypes between healthy human individuals. The protocol was immunoSEQ multiplex PCR, while the TCRdb copy is restricted to in-frame clones and leaves out a portion. The sample carries 1.4 million or so clones, about 98.5% recorded once. The source material was naive CD4+ T cells sorted from blood. The subset here: CD45RA+ positively selected. The receptor set was obtained from a man younger than 45 in good health.

The chain has TRBV18 and TRBJ2-7, with TRBD1 matching over 8 bases. Unmatched junction bases numbered 12, after V lost 0 bases and J lost 2 bases. Per germline, CDR1 KGHSH and CDR2 LQKENI. This CDR3 comprises 18 residues. The DNA for the CDR3 is TGTGCCAGCTCACCACCCTTATCGCAGACAGGGGACACCTACGAGCAGTACTTC. Its translation: CASSPPLSQTGDTYEQYF.

This chain joins TRBV5-4 and TRBJ1-1, with D possibly being TRBD1 (5 bases). The CDR3 is made up of 14 amino acids. Looked up from germline, CDR1 is SGHNT and CDR2 is YYREEE (reference sequence). Deletions cut 0 bases from V and 10 bases from J, with 16 bases between. Here the CDR3 reads CASSLGQLYGGAFF. The CDR3 DNA is TGTGCCAGCAGCTTGGGGCAGCTCTACGGGGGAGCTTTCTTT.

The rearrangement links TRBV19 to TRBJ2-7; 9 nucleotides match TRBD1. The CDR3 covers 18 residues. Germline CDR1 and CDR2: LNHDA and SQIVND (reference sequence). Trimming removed 3 bases from V and 3 bases from J; junction bases left unmatched: 15. Here the CDR3 reads CASSIRRQGVNTVYEQYF. CDR3 DNA: TGTGCCAGTAGTATTCGGAGACAGGGGGTCAATACGGTCTACGAGCAGTACTTC. Together with reference TRBV19 and TRBJ2-7, the CDR3 gives the full variable domain: DGGITQSPKYLFRKEGQNVTLSCEQNLNHDAMYWYRQDPGQGLRLIYYSQIVNDFQKGDIAEGYSVSREKKESFPLTVTSAQKNPTAFYLCASSIRRQGVNTVYEQYFGPGTRLTVT.

The V and J genes are TRBV27 and TRBJ2-1, with 7 bases matching TRBD2. V lost 10 bases to trimming and J lost 0 bases; unmatched junction nucleotides: 9. This CDR3 has 15 amino acids. The germline CDR1 and CDR2 sequences are MNHEY and SMNVEV (reference sequence). Here the CDR3 DNA reads TGTGCCACCCTATCCAAGCGGGACTCCTACAATGAGCAGTTCTTC. Translation gives CATLSKRDSYNEQFF.

The V call is TRBV10-3, the J call TRBJ2-3; the match to TRBD2 covers 11 bases. The V gene end was trimmed by 6 bases and the J gene end by 2 bases; junction bases not matched to a gene: 4. Per germline, CDR1 ENHRY and CDR2 SYGVKD. This CDR3 region has 15 residues. CDR3 DNA: TGTGCCATCAGGGGACTAGCGGCCGCCACAGATACGCAGTATTTT. Encoded protein: CAIRGLAAATDTQYF.

The V call is TRBV11-3, the J call TRBJ2-1; D may match TRBD1 or TRBD2 (6 bases each). Germline CDR1 SGHNT, CDR2 YENEEA. The CDR3 is 13 residues long. The V end was cut by 8 bases, the J end by 4 bases, with 12 bases between. As DNA, the CDR3 is TGTGCCAGCGCCTTAGGGGGGTACAATGAGCAGTTCTTC. This gives the protein CASALGGYNEQFF. The whole variable domain, remainder taken from reference TRBV11-3 and TRBJ2-1, is EAGVVQSPRYKIIEKKQPVAFWCNPISGHNTLYWYLQNLGQGPELLIRYENEEAVDDSQLPKDRFSAERLKGVDSTLKIQPAELGDSAVYLCASALGGYNEQFFGPGTRLTVL.

The chain combines TRBV28 with TRBJ1-5, with 7 bases matching TRBD1. The germline V gene encodes CDR1 MDHEN and CDR2 SYDVKM. V gave up 2 bases and J gave up 7 bases; unmatched junction bases: 5. CDR3 length: 14 amino acids. The CDR3: CASSLVQGSQPQHF. CDR3 nucleotides: TGTGCCAGCAGTTTAGTACAGGGGTCCCAGCCCCAGCATTTT.

J is TRBJ1-2 and V is TRBV19; 11 nucleotides agree with TRBD1. The CDR3 is made up of 17 amino acids. V lost 5 bases and J lost 7; bases outside the gene matches: 15. CDR1 and CDR2 (germline): LNHDA, SQIVND (reference sequence). CDR3 in amino acids: CASSPPRTGGVTGGYTF. CDR3 DNA: TGTGCCAGTAGTCCACCAAGGACAGGGGGCGTTACGGGTGGCTACACCTTC.

V usage is TRBV5-1 and J usage is TRBJ1-4; D remains ambiguous. Deletions cut 4 bases from V and 3 bases from J, with 13 bases between. Germline CDR1 reads SGHRS; CDR2 reads YFSETQ. The CDR3 has 15 residues. This chain's CDR3 is CASSDTSGSNEKLFF. The CDR3 DNA is TGCGCCAGCAGCGATACCAGCGGGTCTAATGAAAAACTGTTTTTT.